These T cell receptor beta chains were read from a single sample in a study of identical twins. MiXCR, applied by TCRdb to the 5' RACE reads, yields one record per CDR3 protein. The sample consists of some 790,000 distinct CDR3 sequences, about 18% of them appearing once. These records were also assigned to another study, of T cells expressing NK-cell markers.

Sequences were obtained from PBMCs. Every receptor here comes from a woman aged 18 to 35 in good health. CDR3s include the opening cysteine and the closing phenylalanine or tryptophan. The D gene is left open where the match is weak. A clone size is listed for some rows: how often the clone was seen (once, few, many), or a class if it is expanded.

d_call j_call clone_size v_call cdr3_aa cdr3_nt
. TRBJ2-4 . TRBV12-3/TRBV12-4 CASRPSGANIQYF TGTGCCAGCAGACCTAGTGGCGCAAACATTCAGTACTTC
. TRBJ2-1 once TRBV3-1 CASSQIWAGASSYNEQFF TGTGCCAGCAGCCAAATCTGGGCGGGGGCGAGCTCCTACAATGAGCAGTTCTTC
. TRBJ2-3 few TRBV15 CATSRELRDTQYF TGTGCCACCAGCAGAGAGCTGAGAGATACGCAGTATTTT
TRBD1 TRBJ2-7 few TRBV12-3/TRBV12-4 CASSFGQGRSYEQYF TGTGCCAGCAGCTTTGGACAGGGGCGATCCTACGAGCAGTACTTC
. TRBJ2-2 once TRBV5-1 CVSSSQGNTWELFF TGCGTCAGCAGCTCCCAGGGAAACACCTGGGAGCTGTTTTTT
. TRBJ2-1 . TRBV18 CASSPPTRNNEQFF TGTGCCAGCTCACCCCCAACTAGAAACAATGAGCAGTTCTTC
. TRBJ2-1 . TRBV6-4 CASSDHGAKRVQFF TGTGCCAGCAGTGACCACGGGGCTAAGAGGGTGCAGTTCTTC
. TRBJ1-1 many TRBV5-1 CASSLYGEVNTEAFF TGCGCCAGCAGCTTGTATGGTGAAGTGAACACTGAAGCTTTCTTT
. TRBJ2-5 few TRBV24-1 CATSKTGNSETQYF TGTGCCACCTCGAAAACAGGGAATAGTGAGACCCAGTACTTC
. TRBJ2-5 few TRBV12-3/TRBV12-4 CASSFVGLETQYF TGTGCCAGCAGTTTTGTTGGGTTGGAGACCCAGTACTTC
. TRBJ1-2 many TRBV12-3/TRBV12-4 CASSPGIANYGYTF TGTGCCAGCAGTCCTGGGATAGCTAACTATGGCTACACCTTC
. TRBJ2-2 few TRBV6-1 CASSLSVTTGELFF TGTGCCAGCAGCCTCTCGGTGACGACCGGGGAGCTGTTTTTT
. TRBJ2-2 few TRBV5-1 CASSFNRLETGELFF TGCGCCAGCAGCTTTAATCGCCTGGAAACCGGGGAGCTGTTTTTT
TRBD1 TRBJ2-1 few TRBV11-3 CASSRDRVNEQFF TGTGCCAGCAGCCGCGACAGGGTCAATGAGCAGTTCTTC
TRBD2 TRBJ2-3 many TRBV24-1 CASRTDTGLAITSTDTQYF TGTGCCTCAAGAACCGATACAGGACTAGCCATTACTAGCACAGATACGCAGTATTTT
. TRBJ2-3 . TRBV24-1 CATSDAGGTDTQYF TGTGCCACCAGTGATGCAGGGGGCACAGATACGCAGTATTTT
. TRBJ2-2 few TRBV12-3/TRBV12-4 CASRAAGNRGHGELFF TGTGCCAGCAGGGCGGCGGGTAATAGGGGTCACGGGGAGCTGTTTTTT
TRBD1 TRBJ1-1 . TRBV29-1 CSLDRGTEAFF TGCAGCCTAGACAGGGGAACTGAAGCTTTCTTT
TRBD2 TRBJ2-1 . TRBV12-3/TRBV12-4 CASRPSGGTSYNEQFF TGTGCCAGCAGACCTAGCGGCGGGACTTCCTACAATGAGCAGTTCTTC
TRBD1 TRBJ2-1 . TRBV29-1 CSAAGQGRNEQFF TGCAGCGCCGCGGGACAGGGTAGGAATGAGCAGTTCTTC
. TRBJ2-7 . TRBV14 CASSRETTITYEQYF TGTGCCAGCAGCCGAGAAACTACCATTACCTACGAGCAGTACTTC
. TRBJ2-3 . TRBV29-1 CSVLGTIADTQYF TGCAGCGTCCTGGGGACAATCGCAGATACGCAGTATTTT
. TRBJ2-2 . TRBV5-5 CASSLDPGFGTGELFF TGTGCCAGCAGCTTGGATCCAGGGTTCGGCACCGGGGAGCTGTTTTTT
. TRBJ2-3 few TRBV5-1 CASSRDPTNTQYF TGCGCCAGCAGCCGGGACCCCACAAATACGCAGTATTTT
. TRBJ1-2 . TRBV5-1 CASSLGGGRDYGYTF TGCGCCAGCAGCTTGGGCGGGGGACGAGACTATGGCTACACCTTC
. TRBJ2-7 . TRBV6-2/TRBV6-3 CASSMGSAGPSYEQYF TGTGCCAGCAGTATGGGGTCCGCGGGCCCCTCCTACGAGCAGTACTTC
TRBD1 TRBJ2-7 . TRBV12-3/TRBV12-4 CASKSTGGYEQYF TGTGCCAGCAAAAGTACAGGGGGCTACGAGCAGTACTTC
. TRBJ2-5 . TRBV6-5 CASSYRGIGETQYF TGTGCCAGCAGTTACCGGGGTATCGGAGAGACCCAGTACTTC
TRBD2 TRBJ2-3 many TRBV6-1 CASSPATSGGSGNTQYF TGTGCCAGCAGTCCTGCGACTAGCGGGGGGTCGGGAAATACGCAGTATTTT
. TRBJ2-1 . TRBV9 CASSARISSYNEQFF TGTGCCAGCAGCGCCCGGATTAGCTCCTACAATGAGCAGTTCTTC